This T cell receptor beta chain was identified during a study of blood T cell repertoires in COVID-19. Using immunoSEQ multiplex PCR, the repertoire was profiled, and TCRdb retains in-frame clones only, with some absent. The repertoire holds roughly 330,000 clones, with approximately 89% as singletons. The trim removed 6 bases at V and 4 bases at J, leaving 11 bases unmatched. Looked up from germline, CDR1 is LNHDA and CDR2 is SQIVND (reference sequence). The CDR3 is made up of 17 amino acids. This clonotype was sampled from a woman in her twenties or thirties who had recovered from COVID-19. The chain carries TRBV19 and TRBJ2-2; 10 nucleotides match TRBD2. Material for sequencing was PBMCs or T cells enriched from blood (not recorded which). The CDR3, as DNA: TGTGCCAGTAGAAGCCTAGCGGGGGCCTCGGGCACCGGGGAGCTGTTTTTT. It encodes CASRSLAGASGTGELFF.